This T cell receptor (beta chain) comes out of a study of T cells after yellow fever vaccination. General observations from the study: Though weaker, the secondary response peaked faster, on day 5 versus 15. Reappearing after the booster were most of the clones from primary vaccination (almost 97% CD4, approximately 86% CD8). Abundant bulk-population clonotypes could contaminate the FACS-sorted repertoires.

With regard to this clonotype: Its antigen is undetermined.

From germline, CDR1 is MDHEN and CDR2 SYDVKM. Trimming left V 8 bases short and J 1 base short, with 12 bases between. This CDR3 has 14 amino acids. The 5'RACE template-switching step produced TCR cDNA and added a universal primer site and UMIs. A single record per CDR3 protein comes from TCRdb applying MiXCR to the 5' RACE reads. The sample consists of some 550,000 distinct CDR3 sequences, roughly 19% of them appearing once. The receptor's source is a man younger than 40 who received the YFV17D yellow fever vaccine. V and J are TRBV28 and TRBJ2-4; D is undetermined. The sequences come from PBMCs, collected 15 days after the yellow fever booster vaccination. In DNA, the CDR3 is TGTGCCAGCGGGCTCTGGGCGGCCAAAAACATTCAGTACTTC. Amino acid sequence: CASGLWAAKNIQYF.